This T cell receptor beta chain was captured in a study of blood T cell repertoires in COVID-19. Study background: The samples span acute and convalescent COVID-19 from the United States, Italy and Spain. The analysed material was cDNA or gDNA that came from T cells, B-cell-depleted T cells, or PBMCs.

The Seattle patients, enrolled during active infection, were followed longitudinally. This clone has ten or more counts. Trimming pared 5 bases from V and 2 bases from J, leaving 16 bases between. This CDR3 has 15 amino acids. CDR1 and CDR2 from the germline V gene are SEHNR and FQNEAQ (reference sequence). Study processing details: Estimates of nucleated cell counts were drawn from the amplification of reference gene primers. Profiled with immunoSEQ multiplex PCR; TCRdb holds only in-frame clones, not every one. V, J and clone size are those of that table, while D and trimming were read from the DNA. The data contain fewer than 450,000 clones, around 86% of them singletons.

This receptor was identified in a woman between 50 and 59 years old with COVID-19, enrolled during active disease. The gene calls are TRBV7-9 and TRBJ2-7; tentatively, D is TRBD1 (5 bases). The specimen was peripheral blood. This CDR3 is CASSPRPQGTYEQYF. The CDR3 DNA reads as TGTGCCAGCAGCCCAAGGCCCCAGGGTACCTACGAGCAGTACTTC.